Presented here are 31 T cell receptor beta chains from one specimen sequenced in a study of tumor-infiltrating lymphocytes in primary liver carcinoma. Between about 17 and 34 mg of unsorted bulk tissue served as the source from which RNA and DNA were co-extracted. TCR beta cDNA was prepared out of approximately 500 ng total RNA by means of a constant-region primer. Three-round nested multiplex PCR performed with slightly modified ARM-PCR produced the TCR beta libraries. Primers for the first two PCR rounds were TRBV1-TRBV30 forward primers and a C-beta reverse primer (roughly 10 cycles per round). A single record per CDR3 protein comes from TCRdb applying MiXCR to the multiplex PCR reads. The data show about 37,000 distinct CDR3 sequences, more than 70% seen once. Specimen: tumor-adjacent normal liver tissue. Source of these receptors: a man aged 40-55 years with primary liver carcinoma and hepatitis B virus infection.

Regarding this clonotype: Relative to the germline gene, one junction end is altered; a read error may explain this. This sequence joins TRBV10-2 and TRBJ1-1, with D unresolved. The CDR3 totals 13 residues. CDR1 is WSHSY, CDR2 SAAADI, per germline. The CDR3: CARSEVESAEAFF. The CDR3 bases are TGCGCCAGAAGTGAAGTAGAAAGCGCTGAAGCTTTCTTT.

V usage is TRBV28 and J usage is TRBJ1-3, with D unresolved. Trimming took off 7 bases at V and 3 bases at J, with 10 bases between the two ends. This CDR3 contains 13 residues. Per the germline V gene, CDR1 is MDHEN and CDR2 is SYDVKM. The CDR3 coding sequence is TGTGCCAGCAAGTTTCCCGGTGGAAACACCATATATTTT. The encoded protein is CASKFPGGNTIYF.

The chain recombines TRBV29-1 with TRBJ2-3, with 8 bases matching TRBD1. Per germline, CDR1 SQVTM and CDR2 ANQGSEA. V shed 5 bases and J 4 bases; nucleotides not matched to a gene: 8. This CDR3 is built from 14 residues. CDR3 loop: CSVSVTGASDTQYF. In nucleotides, the CDR3 is TGCAGCGTTTCTGTGACAGGGGCATCAGATACGCAGTATTTT.

Concerning this clonotype: The junction departs from the called germline gene at one end, perhaps through a read error. This chain uses TRBV7-3 with TRBJ2-1; D ambiguous. The CDR3 runs to 15 residues. CDR1 is SGHTA, CDR2 FQGTGA, per germline. CDR3 in amino acids: CASSLGPSSYNDQFF. The CDR3 DNA sequence: TGTGCTAGCAGCTTAGGCCCGAGCTCCTACAATGATCAGTTCTTC. Full variable domain (missing parts from reference TRBV7-3 and TRBJ2-1): GAGVSQTPSNKVTEKGKYVELRCDPISGHTALYWYRQSLGQGPEFLIYFQGTGAADDSGLPNDRFFAVRPEGSVSTLKIQRTERGDSAVYLCASSLGPSSYNDQFFGPGTRLTVL.

This clonotype occurred many times. The V gene is TRBV5-1, the J gene TRBJ2-7; D gene uncertain. Trimming removed 4 bases at V and 2 bases at J, with 19 bases between. Germline-derived CDR1 and CDR2 are SGHRS and YFSETQ. The CDR3 has 16 amino acids. CDR3 sequence: CASSRNPGSDTYEQYF. Here the CDR3 DNA reads TGCGCCAGCAGCCGAAATCCGGGCTCCGATACCTACGAGCAGTACTTC.

A word on this clonotype: The junction shows a germline mismatch at one end, possibly a read error. The chain has TRBV5-1 and TRBJ1-1; 7 positions agree with TRBD1. The CDR3 loop spans 15 amino acids. The germline gives CDR1 SGHRS, CDR2 YFSETQ. For the CDR3, the DNA is TGCGCCAGCAGCCCACGGGGACAGACAAACACTGGAGCTTTCTTT. Its translation: CASSPRGQTNTGAFF.

This clonotype was picked up many times. The chain employs TRBV7-9 and TRBJ1-4, with TRBD1 as a possible D gene (5 bases). V lost 6 bases and J lost 5, with 16 bases in between. CDR3 length: 15 amino acids. In germline, CDR1 is SEHNR, CDR2 FQNEAQ (reference sequence). The CDR3: CASSTSSQGNEKLFF. The CDR3 nucleotides read TGTGCCAGCAGTACCTCAAGTCAGGGCAATGAAAAACTGTTTTTT.

The chain recombines TRBV5-1 with TRBJ2-3, with TRBD2 identical over 7 bases. The CDR3 is 16 residues long. Germline CDR1 SGHRS, CDR2 YFSETQ. V was clipped by 1 base and J by 9 bases; unmatched bases: 14. The CDR3 protein is CASSLIAGVSRETQYF. CDR3 nucleotides: TGCGCCAGCAGCTTGATTGCGGGGGTCAGTCGGGAGACGCAGTATTTT.

About this clonotype: An end of the junction does not agree with germline; a read error may underlie this. The chain links TRBV7-9 to TRBJ2-1; 7 bases are shared with TRBD2. Germline V CDR1 and CDR2: SEHNR, FQNEAQ (reference sequence). The CDR3 spans 14 residues. CDR3 protein: CTSSRPGSGNEQFF. CDR3 DNA sequence: TGTACCAGTAGCAGACCTGGTAGCGGGAATGAGCAGTTCTTC.

On this clonotype itself: A much larger clone differs from this one at a single base, so this may be a read error. This rearrangement joins TRBV5-1 to TRBJ2-1; 9 bases align to TRBD1. The CDR3 totals 15 residues. Germline values: CDR1 SGHRS, CDR2 YFSETQ. CDR3 residues: CASNLGQGAYNEQFF. CDR3 bases: TGCGCCAGCAACTTGGGACAGGGTGCCTACAATGAGCAGTTCTTC. The full variable domain, its missing parts supplied by reference TRBV5-1 and TRBJ2-1, is KAGVTQTPRYLIKTRGQQVTLSCSPISGHRSVSWYQQTPGQGLQFLFEYFSETQRNKGNFPGRFSGRQFSNSRSEMNVSTLELGDSALYLCASNLGQGAYNEQFFGPGTRLTVL.

The CDR3 bases are TGTGCCAGCAGCTTCCCAGGGGACAGGCAGCCCCAGCATTTT. This gives the protein CASSFPGDRQPQHF. The chain couples TRBV28 to TRBJ1-5; TRBD1 matches 8 bases. The length of the CDR3 is 14 residues. Germline V gene sequence: CDR1 MDHEN, CDR2 SYDVKM. Trimming cost V 6 bases and J 7 bases; bases outside gene matches: 8.

As concerns this clonotype: One end of the junction does not line up with germline, which may come from a read error. The chain has TRBV6-5 and TRBJ2-7, with 8 bases lining up with TRBD1. CDR1 and CDR2 from the germline V gene are MNHEY and SVGAGI. This CDR3 comprises 13 residues. CDR3 DNA: TGTGGCAGTCCTGGGACAGGACGCTACAAGCAGTACTTC. It is translated as CGSPGTGRYKQYF.

Regarding this clonotype: A read error may produce the germline difference seen at one junction end. The chain links TRBV4-3 to TRBJ2-3, with D possibly TRBD2 on 5 matching bases. Germline V gene lookup returns CDR1 LGHNA and CDR2 YSLEER. The CDR3 runs to 15 residues. The CDR3 sequence: CASSLGGSPTNTQYF. DNA for the CDR3: TGCGCCAGCAGCCTTGGAGGTAGCCCCACAAATACGCAGTATTTT.

This clonotype is deemed medium-sized. The genes are TRBV29-1 and TRBJ2-5; a possible D gene is TRBD2 (6 bases). V was shortened by 6 bases and J by 2 bases, with 16 bases between the two germline ends. This CDR3 has 14 amino acids. Looked up from germline, CDR1 is SQVTM and CDR2 is ANQGSEA. The CDR3 bases are TGCAGCGTCGTGGACGGGCGGGAACAAGAGACCCAGTACTTC. This gives the protein CSVVDGREQETQYF.

This chain uses TRBV4-3 with TRBJ2-5, with D perhaps assigned TRBD1 or TRBD2 (5 bases each). This CDR3 comprises 14 residues. V was clipped by 2 bases and J by 8 bases, with 15 bases between them. Germline CDR1 reads LGHNA; CDR2 reads YSLEER. CDR3 bases: TGCGCCAGCAGCCAAAACTGGGGGTGGGACACCCAGTACTTC. Its translation is CASSQNWGWDTQYF.

This clonotype is classed as medium-sized. The genes are TRBV6-6 and TRBJ2-7; D may be TRBD2 (6 bases). The V and J ends lost 6 bases and 6 bases respectively, with 12 bases between them. This CDR3 has 12 residues. Looked up from germline, CDR1 is MNHNY and CDR2 is SVGAGI (reference sequence). CDR3 loop: CASSPGAGEQYF. CDR3 DNA: TGTGCCAGCAGCCCCGGAGCGGGCGAGCAGTACTTC.

The chain uses TRBV7-3 and TRBJ1-3; D call uncertain. Between the trimmed V and J ends, which lost 8 bases and 4 bases, there was a span of 6 bases. The CDR3 length is 11 residues. Germline loops: CDR1 SGHTA, CDR2 FQGTGA. This CDR3 reads CASGQGNTIYF. DNA of the CDR3: TGTGCCAGCGGGCAGGGAAACACCATATATTTT.

This clonotype was observed once. The rearrangement links TRBV14 to TRBJ2-7, with 13 bases that match TRBD2. With 0 bases clipped from V and 13 bases from J, the junction kept 9 bases outside the gene matches. The length of the CDR3 is 15 residues. The V gene's germline CDR1 is SGHDN and CDR2 FVKESK. CDR3 sequence: CASSQDTSGRGGQYF. The DNA for the CDR3 is TGTGCCAGCAGCCAAGATACTAGCGGGAGGGGCGGGCAATACTTC.

Concerning this clonotype: Mismatch with germline at one junction end may stem from a read error. This sequence joins TRBV6-5 and TRBJ2-1; TRBD2 is a possible D gene (6 bases). The CDR3 extends over 14 amino acids. The germline V gene encodes CDR1 MNHEY and CDR2 SVGAGI. The CDR3 protein is CASSHVGGVVEHFF. The CDR3 DNA reads TGCGCCAGCAGTCATGTCGGAGGGGTGGTTGAGCACTTCTTC.

The table lists this clonotype with a few counts. The junction differs from germline at one of its ends, possibly a read error. The V gene is TRBV12-3 or TRBV12-4, the J gene TRBJ2-7; D is ambiguous. The CDR3 contains 12 residues. The CDR3 region has the DNA TGTGCCAGCAGTTTGGACCGGTACGGGCAGTACTTT. Translating gives CASSLDRYGQYF.

Turning to this clonotype: The junction and the germline gene differ at one end; a read error may be behind it. This chain joins TRBV29-1 and TRBJ2-1; D might be TRBD2 (5 bases). Germline CDR1 is SQVTM and CDR2 is ANQGSEA. The CDR3 totals 15 residues. The CDR3 spells CSLEVANSSYNERSF. CDR3 nucleotide sequence: TGCAGCCTTGAAGTTGCTAATAGCTCCTACAATGAGCGGTCCTTC.

On this clonotype: It is likely a read error, because the conserved phenylalanine at the end of the CDR3 is missing. The CDR3 loop is CASSLQGATRHQHY. For the CDR3, the DNA is TGTGCCAGCAGTCTACAGGGGGCCACTCGGCACCAGCATTAT. V usage is TRBV6-1 and J usage is TRBJ1-5; TRBD1 agrees at 9 bases. The germline V gene has CDR1 MNHNS and CDR2 SASEGT. This CDR3 spans 14 amino acids. Trimming took 5 bases from V and 12 from J; bases not matched to a gene: 11.

A remark on this clonotype: Given the absence of the conserved phenylalanine or tryptophan at the CDR3 end, a read error is likely. The J gene is TRBJ2-4, the V gene TRBV28; the D gene could be TRBD1 or TRBD2 (5 bases each). From germline, CDR1 is MDHEN and CDR2 SYDVKM. There are 16 residues in the CDR3. The CDR3 sequence is CVSSSPWDGLVDIQYS. Written as DNA, the CDR3 is TGTGTCAGCAGTTCACCCTGGGACGGGTTAGTAGACATTCAGTACTCC.

This clonotype showed up just once. This chain connects TRBV11-1 to TRBJ2-4, with D possibly being TRBD1 or TRBD2 (6 bases each). The CDR3 extends over 17 amino acids. Germline lookup yields CDR1 SGHAT and CDR2 FQDESV (reference sequence). Trimming took 4 bases from V and 2 from J, leaving 18 bases between them. The chain's CDR3 is CASSSPETRGTKNIQYF. CDR3 nucleotide sequence: TGTGCCAGCAGCTCTCCCGAGACTAGGGGGACCAAAAACATTCAGTACTTC. Supplemented by reference TRBV11-1 and TRBJ2-4, the full variable domain reads EAEVAQSPRYKITEKSQAVAFWCDPISGHATLYWYRQILGQGPELLVQFQDESVVDDSQLPKDRFSAERLKGVDSTLKIQPAELGDSAMYLCASSSPETRGTKNIQYFGAGTRLSVL.

The chain has TRBV6-2 or TRBV6-3 and TRBJ1-5; D ambiguous. The CDR3 loop spans 15 amino acids. The V end lost 6 bases, the J end lost 2 bases, and 14 bases lay between the germline ends. CDR1 and CDR2 from the germline V gene are MNHEY and SVGEGT. The CDR3 DNA follows: TGTGCCAGCAGCCAACGGGTGCCTGGCAATCAGCCCCAGCATTTT. Translating gives CASSQRVPGNQPQHF.

The chain links TRBV15 to TRBJ2-3; the D is unclear. Germline V CDR1 and CDR2: LNHNV, YYDKDF (reference sequence). V lost 5 bases to trimming and J lost 5 bases, with 14 bases between them. The CDR3 totals 14 residues. The CDR3: CATSLLRGRDTQYF. CDR3 bases: TGTGCCACCAGCCTTCTACGAGGAAGAGATACGCAGTATTTT.

This clonotype was seen more than once but under ten times. The V gene is TRBV9, the J gene TRBJ2-7, with 7 bases aligning to TRBD1. After removal of 3 bases from V and 7 bases from J, the junction contained 10 bases not matched to a gene. This CDR3 has 14 amino acids. The V gene's germline CDR1 is SGDLS and CDR2 YYNGEE. The CDR3 is CASSAGQVSREQYF. The CDR3 DNA is TGTGCCAGCAGCGCAGGACAGGTTTCGAGGGAGCAGTACTTC.

The sample holds many counts of this clonotype. The V and J genes are TRBV2 and TRBJ2-1, with D possibly matching TRBD2 (6 bases). From germline, CDR1 is SNHLY and CDR2 FYNNEI. V was cut by 7 bases and J by 2 bases, with 9 bases left in between. CDR3 length equals 13 residues. This CDR3 reads CASTEGTYNEQFF. In nucleotides, the CDR3 is TGTGCCAGCACGGAGGGCACCTACAATGAGCAGTTCTTC.

As concerns this clonotype: One end of the junction is discordant with germline, which a read error may explain. This chain's CDR3 is CDSSPDSGSQETQYF. The CDR3 nucleotides read TGCGACAGCAGTCCGGATAGTGGGAGTCAAGAGACCCAGTACTTC. The chain couples TRBV5-1 to TRBJ2-5, with D tentatively TRBD2 (5 bases). Germline V CDR1 and CDR2: SGHRS, YFSETQ. This CDR3 is 15 amino acids long. Full variable domain (missing parts from reference TRBV5-1 and TRBJ2-5): KAGVTQTPRYLIKTRGQQVTLSCSPISGHRSVSWYQQTPGQGLQFLFEYFSETQRNKGNFPGRFSGRQFSNSRSEMNVSTLELGDSALYLCDSSPDSGSQETQYFGPGTRLLVL.

This clonotype was seen repeatedly, ten times or more. V usage is TRBV30 and J usage is TRBJ2-1, with 10 bases aligning to TRBD2. Germline V gene sequence: CDR1 GTSNPN, CDR2 SVGIG (reference sequence). The V and J ends lost 8 bases and 4 bases, in that order; junction bases with no gene match: 8. There are 14 residues in the CDR3. The CDR3 loop is CARSAGGFYNEQFF. CDR3 bases: TGTGCCAGGTCAGCGGGAGGGTTTTACAATGAGCAGTTCTTC.

Points on this clonotype: Its ends do not fully match the called genes, so a read error is possible. V usage is TRBV13 and J usage is TRBJ1-2; 7 nucleotides align to TRBD1. The CDR3 extends over 16 amino acids. Germline values: CDR1 PRHDT, CDR2 FYEKMQ (reference sequence). CDR3 loop: CASSLGRLAGGDGYTF. CDR3 sequence (DNA): TGTGCCAGCAGCTTAGGCCGTCTGGCAGGGGGTGATGGGTACACCTTC. The variable domain in full, with the rest retrieved from reference TRBV13 and TRBJ1-2, is AAGVIQSPRHLIKEKRETATLKCYPIPRHDTVYWYQQGPGQDPQFLISFYEKMQSDKGSIPDRFSAQQFSDYHSELNMSSLELGDSALYFCASSLGRLAGGDGYTFGSGTRLTVV.